The rows below give T cell receptor beta chains drawn from one sample of a study of blood T cell repertoires in COVID-19. TCRdb's copy holds only in-frame clones and misses some; the assay was immunoSEQ multiplex PCR. Of approximately 250,000 clones in the sample, approximately 85% were seen once. Sequenced sample: peripheral blood. The origin of the receptors is a man aged 45-65 years with COVID-19, enrolled during active disease. Both conserved end residues are part of each CDR3. A D gene is named only where the DNA matches it firmly. Part of the rows lack a size; the others show once, few, many or a class for expanded clones.

NA,NA,TRBV21-1,TRBJ2-7,CASSMTMGQGAYEQYF,TGTGCCAGCAGCATGACGATGGGACAGGGGGCCTACGAGCAGTACTTC
NA,once,TRBV6-2/TRBV6-3,TRBJ1-1,CASSQNRDTEAFF,TGTGCCAGCAGTCAAAACAGGGACACTGAAGCTTTCTTT
NA,NA,TRBV3-1/TRBV3-2,TRBJ1-3,CASSQQLLSGNTIYF,TGTGCCAGCAGCCAACAACTCCTCTCTGGAAACACCATATATTTT
NA,NA,TRBV15,TRBJ2-4,CATSINPGRSIAKNIQYF,TGTGCCACCAGCATAAACCCCGGGAGATCGATAGCCAAAAACATTCAGTACTTC
TRBD2,NA,TRBV3-1/TRBV3-2,TRBJ2-1,CASSQTSGGYNEQFF,TGTGCCAGCAGCCAGACTAGCGGGGGCTACAATGAGCAGTTCTTC
NA,many,TRBV7-9,TRBJ2-1,CASINRDLNYNEQFF,TGTGCCAGTATCAACCGGGACTTGAACTACAATGAGCAGTTCTTC
NA,few,TRBV6-1,TRBJ2-7,CASSDLSFRGVYEQYF,TGTGCCAGCAGTGATCTTTCTTTCAGGGGTGTATACGAGCAGTACTTC
NA,NA,TRBV9,TRBJ1-1,CASSTGSTEAFF,TGTGCCAGTAGCACAGGGAGCACTGAAGCTTTCTTT
NA,NA,TRBV10-3,TRBJ2-1,CAISETGEVNNEQFF,TGTGCCATCAGTGAGACGGGGGAGGTGAACAATGAGCAGTTCTTC
TRBD2,NA,TRBV7-3,TRBJ2-1,CASSLALAGANNEQFF,TGTGCCAGCAGCTTAGCGCTAGCGGGGGCCAACAATGAGCAGTTCTTC
NA,NA,TRBV28,TRBJ1-2,CASRTGRGPSSYGYTF,TGTGCCAGCAGGACAGGACGTGGGCCTTCCTCTTATGGCTACACCTTC
NA,NA,TRBV4-1,TRBJ1-2,CASSREAVGGYTF,TGCGCCAGCAGCCGGGAGGCGGTAGGTGGCTACACCTTC
NA,NA,TRBV5-1,TRBJ2-3,CASNRGGGPPDTQYF,TGCGCCAGTAACAGAGGGGGGGGGCCCCCCGATACGCAGTATTTT
TRBD2,NA,TRBV9,TRBJ2-3,CASSVFGGETTDTQYF,TGTGCCAGCAGCGTATTCGGGGGGGAGACCACAGATACGCAGTATTTT
NA,once,TRBV3-1/TRBV3-2,TRBJ1-1,CASSRGGAGLTEAFF,TGTGCCAGCAGCCGGGGGGGCGCTGGCCTCACTGAAGCTTTCTTT
NA,NA,TRBV3-1/TRBV3-2,TRBJ2-4,CASSPVGGLAKNIQYF,TGTGCCAGCAGCCCAGTCGGGGGTCTGGCCAAAAACATTCAGTACTTC
NA,NA,TRBV6-5,TRBJ2-7,CATLISYEQYF,TGTGCCACCCTTATCTCCTACGAGCAGTACTTC
NA,NA,TRBV11-2,TRBJ2-1,CASSLEAMNEQFF,TGTGCCAGCAGCTTAGAGGCAATGAATGAGCAGTTCTTC
NA,NA,TRBV29-1,TRBJ2-7,CSVIRDFSYEQYF,TGCAGCGTTATCCGGGACTTCTCCTACGAGCAGTACTTC
NA,NA,TRBV28,TRBJ2-1,CASSLNKLAGQFF,TGTGCCAGCAGTTTAAATAAACTAGCTGGGCAGTTCTTC
NA,NA,TRBV19,TRBJ1-5,CASTQRAGLNQPQHF,TGTGCCAGTACCCAAAGGGCAGGACTCAATCAGCCCCAGCATTTT
TRBD2,NA,TRBV24-1,TRBJ2-3,CATSDLAGGRGDTQYF,TGTGCCACCAGTGATCTAGCGGGGGGGCGCGGGGATACGCAGTATTTT
NA,NA,TRBV24-1,TRBJ1-1,CATQPGGLNTEAFF,TGTGCCACCCAACCCGGGGGGTTGAACACTGAAGCTTTCTTT
TRBD2,NA,TRBV3-1/TRBV3-2,TRBJ2-7,CASSHRSGGQYEQYF,TGTGCCAGCAGCCACCGGAGCGGGGGGCAGTACGAGCAGTACTTC
NA,NA,TRBV20-1,TRBJ2-5,CSARDLETQYF,TGCAGTGCTAGAGATCTTGAGACCCAGTACTTC
TRBD1,NA,TRBV19,TRBJ2-7,CASSTLTQGREQYF,TGTGCCAGTAGTACGTTAACACAGGGGCGCGAGCAGTACTTC
NA,NA,TRBV7-9,TRBJ2-1,CASSLMGGPYDEQFF,TGTGCCAGCAGCCTAATGGGGGGGCCTTACGATGAGCAGTTCTTC
TRBD1,NA,TRBV2,TRBJ1-1,CASSFYGQGKNTEAFF,TGTGCCAGCAGTTTTTACGGACAGGGGAAGAACACTGAAGCTTTCTTT
TRBD2,NA,TRBV6-2/TRBV6-3,TRBJ2-6,CASSPGGSGANVLTF,TGTGCCAGCAGTCCGGGGGGCTCTGGGGCCAACGTCCTGACTTTC
NA,NA,TRBV5-1,TRBJ1-1,CASRRGGELDF,TGCGCCAGCAGGAGGGGCGGGGAGCTAGACTTT
TRBD2,NA,TRBV4-2,TRBJ2-5,CASSQGGRSATGGPRETQYF,TGTGCCAGCAGCCAAGGGGGCCGGAGCGCCACGGGGGGGCCTCGAGAGACCCAGTACTTC
NA,NA,TRBV11-2,TRBJ2-1,CAIRWGPVGEQFF,TGTGCCATCAGGTGGGGGCCCGTGGGTGAGCAGTTCTTC
TRBD1,few,TRBV3-1/TRBV3-2,TRBJ1-6,CASSQGTGDNSPLHF,TGTGCCAGCAGCCAAGGGACAGGGGACAATTCACCCCTCCACTTT
NA,NA,TRBV2,TRBJ1-1,CASRPPAGYTEAFF,TGTGCCAGCAGACCCCCTGCGGGGTACACTGAAGCTTTCTTT
TRBD1,NA,TRBV9,TRBJ1-6,CASGQGGRSPLHF,TGTGCCAGCGGACAGGGCGGTCGTTCACCCCTCCACTTT
NA,NA,TRBV5-5,TRBJ2-7,CASSLVSRATYEQYF,TGTGCCAGCAGCTTGGTGAGCAGGGCGACCTACGAGCAGTACTTC
NA,NA,TRBV14,TRBJ2-1,CASSQVGGAYNEQFF,TGTGCCAGCAGCCAAGTAGGGGGTGCCTACAATGAGCAGTTCTTC
NA,few,TRBV4-1,TRBJ1-1,CASSQDQVTEAFF,TGCGCCAGCAGCCAAGATCAGGTCACTGAAGCTTTCTTT
TRBD1,NA,TRBV19,TRBJ1-5,CASSGWTGGAQPQHF,TGTGCCAGTAGTGGATGGACAGGGGGGGCACAGCCCCAGCATTTT
NA,NA,TRBV7-2,TRBJ2-5,CASRLGTLETQYF,TGTGCCAGCAGGCTGGGGACTTTGGAGACCCAGTACTTC
NA,NA,TRBV19,TRBJ1-6,CASTILGEGSSPLHF,TGTGCCAGCACCATCCTCGGGGAGGGCTCTTCACCCCTCCACTTT